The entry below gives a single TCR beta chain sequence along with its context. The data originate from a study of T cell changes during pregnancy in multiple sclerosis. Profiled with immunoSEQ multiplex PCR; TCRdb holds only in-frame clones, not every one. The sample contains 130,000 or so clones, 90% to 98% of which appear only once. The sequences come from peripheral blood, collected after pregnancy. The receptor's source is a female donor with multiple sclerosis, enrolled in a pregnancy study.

In nucleotides, the CDR3 is TGTGCCAGTAAGACAGGTCATTACAATGAGCAGTTCTTC. Amino acids: CASKTGHYNEQFF. V usage is TRBV19 and J usage is TRBJ2-1; a possible D gene is TRBD1 (6 bases). The germline V gene has CDR1 LNHDA and CDR2 SQIVND (reference sequence). The ends were cut back, 7 bases at V and 4 bases at J, with 11 bases in the middle. The CDR3 totals 13 residues. The variable domain in full, with the rest retrieved from reference TRBV19 and TRBJ2-1, is DGGITQSPKYLFRKEGQNVTLSCEQNLNHDAMYWYRQDPGQGLRLIYYSQIVNDFQKGDIAEGYSVSREKKESFPLTVTSAQKNPTAFYLCASKTGHYNEQFFGPGTRLTVL.